These 4 T cell receptor beta chains were all obtained from the same sample, sequenced in a study of cytomegalovirus exposure and HLA in healthy donors. The PCR made use of 60 Vbeta and 13 Jbeta primers. The repertoire was sequenced with immunoSEQ multiplex PCR; TCRdb's copy has only in-frame clones and lacks some. The sample records roughly 120,000 clones, 8% to 10% being singletons. Material: PBMCs. These receptors originate from a man aged 25-45 years in good health and CMV-seronegative.

This clone was detected a few times. This rearrangement joins TRBV7-2 to TRBJ2-2; TRBD2 is a possible D gene (7 bases). Germline lookup yields CDR1 SGHTA and CDR2 FQGNSA. Trimming took off 5 bases at V and 5 bases at J, with 18 bases between the two ends. There are 16 residues in the CDR3. The CDR3 sequence is CASSTGGLTTTGELFF. Written as DNA, the CDR3 is TGTGCCAGCAGCACCGGGGGGCTGACGACTACCGGGGAGCTGTTTTTT.

The CDR3 nucleotides read TGCGCCAGCTCGGGACTAGCGGAGCCAATCCCCCCGAACACCGGGGAGCTGTTTTTT. It yields the protein CASSGLAEPIPPNTGELFF. V usage is TRBV10-2 and J usage is TRBJ2-2, with 11 bases matching TRBD2. The CDR3 has 19 residues. Germline V gene data show CDR1 as WSHSY and CDR2 as SAAADI. V lost 8 bases, J lost 0 bases, and 14 bases stayed unmatched.

This clone has just a few counts. The chain combines TRBV27 with TRBJ1-2; 8 bases line up with TRBD1. The CDR3 sequence is 14 residues long. The germline V gene has CDR1 MNHEY and CDR2 SMNVEV (reference sequence). Trimming took 5 bases from V and 4 from J; bases not matched to a gene: 6. The chain's CDR3 is CASSPGTGRYGYTF. CDR3 nucleotides: TGTGCCAGCAGTCCAGGGACAGGCCGCTATGGCTACACCTTC.

In this sample, this clone turned up a few times. This chain connects TRBV9 to TRBJ2-5; D is unclear. The germline V gene encodes CDR1 SGDLS and CDR2 YYNGEE. V lost 3 bases, J lost 2 bases, and 8 bases lay in between. There are 13 residues in the CDR3. The CDR3 bases are TGTGCCAGCAGCGGAACAGTACAAGAGACCCAGTACTTC. Amino acid sequence: CASSGTVQETQYF.